The 31 T cell receptor beta chains presented below share a single source sample, sequenced in a study of blood T cell repertoires in COVID-19. TCRdb's table, derived via immunoSEQ multiplex PCR, lists solely in-frame clones and lacks some. The data show a few hundred thousand clones, roughly 90% seen once. Sequencing was carried out using PBMCs or T cells enriched from blood (not recorded which). The origin of the receptors is a woman between 25 and 40 years old who had recovered from COVID-19.

This clone was observed a single time. This chain links TRBV10-2 with TRBJ1-3; D is ambiguous. The CDR3 is 13 residues long. The ends were cut back, 5 bases at V and 0 bases at J, with 5 bases in the middle. CDR1 WSHSY and CDR2 SAAADI come from the germline V gene. The CDR3 here is CASSLSSGNTIYF. DNA of the CDR3: TGCGCCAGCAGTCTAAGCTCTGGAAACACCATATATTTT.

This clone was counted between two and nine times. The J gene is TRBJ1-1, the V gene TRBV9; 7 bases line up with TRBD1. The CDR3 is made up of 16 amino acids. V lost 3 bases, J lost 7 bases, and 15 bases stayed unmatched. The germline CDR1 and CDR2 sequences are SGDLS and YYNGEE. The CDR3 DNA reads as TGTGCCAGCAGCGACAATCGGGACAGCCGCCCTATTGAAGCTTTCTTT. Residues: CASSDNRDSRPIEAFF.

This clone came up a few times. The chain combines TRBV28 with TRBJ1-5, with D perhaps TRBD1 (5 bases). The germline V and J ends were trimmed by 3 bases and 1 base, with 22 bases remaining between them. Germline V lookup: CDR1 MDHEN, CDR2 SYDVKM. This CDR3 is built from 19 residues. In nucleotides, the CDR3 is TGTGCCAGCAGTTTCCAAGGGATTGGAGCAGGGCTCAGCAATCAGCCCCAGCATTTT. Protein product: CASSFQGIGAGLSNQPQHF.

As concerns this clone: Different DNA sequences within this sample yield the same CDR3. The rearrangement uses TRBV27 and TRBJ1-1; a possible D gene is TRBD1 (6 bases). V shed 6 bases and J shed 1 base, with 9 bases lying between them. This CDR3 has 13 amino acids. CDR1 MNHEY and CDR2 SMNVEV come from the germline V gene (reference sequence). CDR3 DNA sequence: TGTGCCAGCAGCCTAGGGGGGAACACTGAAGCTTTCTTT. Protein product: CASSLGGNTEAFF.

The rearrangement links TRBV12-3 or TRBV12-4 to TRBJ2-3; no clear D gene. Trimming shortened V by 6 bases and J by 2 bases, and 3 bases separated the two germline ends. CDR3 length: 11 residues. The CDR3 DNA sequence: TGTGCCAGCAGCTCCACAGATACGCAGTATTTT. Translating it yields CASSSTDTQYF.

The chain employs TRBV19 and TRBJ1-3; no clear D gene. Per germline, CDR1 LNHDA and CDR2 SQIVND (reference sequence). V dropped 1 base and J dropped 0 bases, with 7 bases sitting between them. The CDR3 has 15 amino acids. DNA of the CDR3: TGTGCCAGTAGTATAGGCGGCCACTCTGGAAACACCATATATTTT. Translation gives CASSIGGHSGNTIYF. Drawing the rest from reference TRBV19 and TRBJ1-3, the complete variable domain is DGGITQSPKYLFRKEGQNVTLSCEQNLNHDAMYWYRQDPGQGLRLIYYSQIVNDFQKGDIAEGYSVSREKKESFPLTVTSAQKNPTAFYLCASSIGGHSGNTIYFGEGSWLTVV.

This clone occurred once. The J gene is TRBJ2-6, the V gene TRBV7-9; D is ambiguous. The ends were cut back, 8 bases at V and 1 base at J, with 9 bases in the middle. CDR3 length: 14 amino acids. From germline, CDR1 is SEHNR and CDR2 FQNEAQ (reference sequence). CDR3 nucleotides: TGTGCCAGCGGCTCAGTATCTGGGGCCAACGTCCTGACTTTC. This codes for CASGSVSGANVLTF. Variable domain in full (rest from reference TRBV7-9 and TRBJ2-6): DTGVSQNPRHKITKRGQNVTFRCDPISEHNRLYWYRQTLGQGPEFLTYFQNEAQLEKSRLLSDRFSAERPKGSFSTLEIQRTEQGDSAMYLCASGSVSGANVLTFGAGSRLTVL.

The chain employs TRBV30 and TRBJ1-6; no firm D call. The CDR3 runs 12 residues. CDR1 and CDR2 from the germline V gene are GTSNPN and SVGIG (reference sequence). Between the trimmed V and J ends, which lost 2 bases and 5 bases, there was a span of 4 bases. CDR3 sequence: CAWSRDNSPLHF. The CDR3, as DNA: TGTGCCTGGAGTAGAGATAATTCACCCCTCCACTTT.

The chain has TRBV6-2 or TRBV6-3 and TRBJ1-1; D not certain. The CDR3 is 12 amino acids. Germline-derived CDR1 and CDR2 are MNHEY and SVGEGT. V gave up 5 bases and J gave up 3 bases, with 7 bases separating them. In nucleotides, the CDR3 is TGTGCCAGCAGTCCCGGTGACACTGAAGCTTTCTTT. Residues: CASSPGDTEAFF.

The chain has TRBV2 and TRBJ1-2; D is perhaps TRBD1 (5 bases). Per the germline V gene, CDR1 is SNHLY and CDR2 is FYNNEI. The CDR3 covers 12 residues. The V end was cut by 8 bases, the J end by 4 bases, with 11 bases between. The CDR3 spells CASSQESYGYTF. CDR3 DNA: TGTGCCAGCTCACAGGAGTCCTATGGCTACACCTTC.

The chain joins TRBV5-1 to TRBJ1-2, with D perhaps matching TRBD1 (5 bases). V shed 0 bases and J shed 3 bases, with 9 bases lying between them. Looked up from germline, CDR1 is SGHRS and CDR2 is YFSETQ. This CDR3 has 14 amino acids. CDR3 sequence (DNA): TGCGCCAGCAGCTTGGTAGGGGAGGACTATGGCTACACCTTC. This sequence encodes CASSLVGEDYGYTF.

The rearrangement uses TRBV7-9 and TRBJ1-3; perhaps TRBD1 as D (5 bases). Germline V lookup: CDR1 SEHNR, CDR2 FQNEAQ (reference sequence). This CDR3 contains 13 residues. V was clipped by 5 bases and J by 1 base, with 6 bases between them. The CDR3 loop reads CASSRTSGNTIYF. DNA of the CDR3: TGTGCCAGCAGCCGGACATCTGGAAACACCATATATTTT.

This clone was detected only once. The chain carries TRBV28 and TRBJ2-7; 7 bases align to TRBD1. V shed 1 base, J shed 1 base, and the junction held 4 bases outside the gene matches. CDR1 MDHEN and CDR2 SYDVKM come from the germline V gene. The CDR3 sequence is 15 residues long. The CDR3, as DNA: TGTGCCAGCAGTTTATTTTCAGGGGGTTCCTACGAGCAGTACTTC. Encoded protein: CASSLFSGGSYEQYF. Full variable domain (rest looked up from reference TRBV28 and TRBJ2-7): DVKVTQSSRYLVKRTGEKVFLECVQDMDHENMFWYRQDPGLGLRLIYFSYDVKMKEKGDIPEGYSVSREKKERFSLILESASTNQTSMYLCASSLFSGGSYEQYFGPGTRLTVT.

This chain joins TRBV5-1 and TRBJ2-6, with D possibly being TRBD2 (6 bases). Trimming stripped 4 bases from V and 2 bases from J, with 10 bases between. The CDR3 totals 15 residues. The germline gives CDR1 SGHRS, CDR2 YFSETQ. The CDR3, as DNA: TGCGCCAGCAGCGGCGGGACTCCTGGGGCCAACGTCCTGACTTTC. Protein product: CASSGGTPGANVLTF.

The V call is TRBV3-1 (or the pseudogene TRBV3-2), the J call TRBJ2-3; no clear D. The CDR3 consists of 13 residues. Germline assignment: CDR1 LGHDT and CDR2 YNNKEL (reference sequence). Trimming shortened V by 5 bases and J by 2 bases, and 8 bases separated the two germline ends. CDR3 sequence reads: CASSALDTDTQYF. As DNA, the CDR3 is TGTGCCAGCAGCGCTCTAGACACAGATACGCAGTATTTT.

The chain joins TRBV2 to TRBJ1-1; TRBD1 aligns across 7 bases. The V gene's germline CDR1 is SNHLY and CDR2 FYNNEI. The length of the CDR3 is 12 residues. Trimming took 6 bases from V and 8 from J; bases not matched to a gene: 6. The CDR3 nucleotides read TGTGCCAGCAGGGGGGACAGCCAGGAAGCTTTCTTT. It is translated as CASRGDSQEAFF.

The chain couples TRBV7-9 to TRBJ2-7; weak D call: TRBD1 (6 bases). Looked up from germline, CDR1 is SEHNR and CDR2 is FQNEAQ (reference sequence). The V end lost 3 bases, the J end lost 2 bases, and 14 bases lay between the germline ends. The CDR3 extends over 15 amino acids. CDR3 sequence (DNA): TGTGCCAGCAGCTTCGTACCAGGGGCGACCTACGAGCAGTACTTC. The encoded protein is CASSFVPGATYEQYF.

This chain uses TRBV5-1 with TRBJ1-1; the match to TRBD1 covers 7 bases. Germline trimming cut 0 bases from V and 6 bases from J; bases unmatched to any gene: 8. CDR3 length: 15 amino acids. CDR1 and CDR2 from the germline V gene are SGHRS and YFSETQ. CDR3 residues: CASSLGQGGYAEAFF. CDR3 DNA: TGCGCCAGCAGCTTGGGGCAGGGGGGATACGCTGAAGCTTTCTTT.

The gene calls are TRBV24-1 and TRBJ2-3; D gene uncertain. V was cut by 0 bases and J by 2 bases, with 8 bases left in between. The CDR3 runs to 15 residues. Germline-derived CDR1 and CDR2 are KGHDR and SFDVKD. The CDR3 DNA reads TGTGCCACCAGTGATTTGGAGCGAGACACAGATACGCAGTATTTT. The encoded protein is CATSDLERDTDTQYF.

The J gene is TRBJ1-6, the V gene TRBV5-4; TRBD1 matches at 7 bases. Germline trimming cut 4 bases from V and 7 bases from J; bases unmatched to any gene: 8. The CDR3 contains 15 residues. Germline CDR1 reads SGHNT; CDR2 reads YYREEE (reference sequence). The CDR3 DNA follows: TGTGCCAGCAGCGGGGGACAGAACCTAAATTCACCCCTCCACTTT. Translated: CASSGGQNLNSPLHF.

CDR3 amino acids: CASSQNGDYGYTF. The CDR3 DNA reads TGTGCCAGCAGTCAGAACGGGGACTATGGCTACACCTTC. V gene TRBV27 combines with J gene TRBJ1-2, with no clear D. Germline CDR1 and CDR2: MNHEY and SMNVEV (reference sequence). Trimming shortened V by 5 bases and J by 3 bases, and 10 bases separated the two germline ends. This CDR3 has 13 amino acids.

This clone was recorded a few times. This sequence joins TRBV7-2 and TRBJ1-2; 11 nucleotides match TRBD1. V gave up 4 bases and J gave up 7 bases; unmatched junction bases: 5. The germline V gene encodes CDR1 SGHTA and CDR2 FQGNSA. The CDR3 consists of 14 residues. CDR3 in DNA: TGTGCCAGCAGCTCTGGACAGGGGGCTTTTGGCTACACCTTC. The encoded protein is CASSSGQGAFGYTF.

CDR3 nucleotide sequence: TGTGCCAGCAGCTCCTGGGGACAGAAGAACACTGAAGCTTTCTTT. This encodes CASSSWGQKNTEAFF. The J gene is TRBJ1-1, the V gene TRBV7-8; 7 bases map to TRBD1. The CDR3 totals 15 residues. After removal of 4 bases from V and 1 base from J, the junction contained 6 bases not matched to a gene. The germline gives CDR1 SGHVS, CDR2 FQNEAQ.

The V and J genes are TRBV4-3 and TRBJ2-1; 10 bases map to TRBD2. CDR1 LGHNA and CDR2 YSLEER come from the germline V gene. The CDR3 has 14 amino acids. The V and J ends lost 4 bases and 4 bases, in that order; junction bases with no gene match: 1. The CDR3 loop reads CASSRTSGYNEQFF. The CDR3 region has the DNA TGCGCCAGCAGCCGGACTAGCGGATACAATGAGCAGTTCTTC.

J is TRBJ1-5 and V is TRBV6-2 or TRBV6-3, with TRBD1 identical over 7 bases. The CDR3 runs to 15 residues. The J segment lost 5 bases and the V segment lost 3 bases, leaving 7 bases of the junction unmatched. CDR1 is MNHEY and CDR2 is SVGEGT in the germline V gene. CDR3 loop: CASSYGQAKHQPQHF. The CDR3 DNA is TGTGCCAGCAGTTATGGACAGGCTAAGCATCAGCCCCAGCATTTT.

This chain uses TRBV7-6 with TRBJ2-5; 8 nucleotides align to TRBD1. The CDR3 is 17 amino acids. The germline V gene encodes CDR1 SGHVS and CDR2 FNYEAQ. Losses at the gene ends were 3 bases for V and 1 base for J; bases not matched to a gene: 10. CDR3 nucleotides: TGTGCCAGCAGCTTTGTGGGGGGACAGGTCATCCAAGAGACCCAGTACTTC. This sequence encodes CASSFVGGQVIQETQYF.

The rearrangement uses TRBV12-3 or TRBV12-4 and TRBJ1-1, with TRBD1 as a possible D gene (6 bases). Trimming removed 5 bases from V and 5 bases from J, with 12 bases in between. This CDR3 contains 13 residues. CDR3 DNA: TGTGCCAGCAGTAAAGGGGGTGGGACTGAAGCTTTCTTT. This sequence encodes CASSKGGGTEAFF.

This rearrangement joins TRBV14 to TRBJ2-1; TRBD2 agrees at 9 bases. Germline V gene lookup returns CDR1 SGHDN and CDR2 FVKESK. Losses at the gene ends were 3 bases for V and 15 bases for J; bases not matched to a gene: 12. This CDR3 comprises 14 residues. The CDR3: CASSHWTSVNPPFF. CDR3 sequence (DNA): TGTGCCAGCAGCCACTGGACTAGCGTTAACCCCCCGTTCTTC.

This rearrangement joins TRBV7-3 to TRBJ1-1; D is undetermined. Germline V gene sequence: CDR1 SGHTA, CDR2 FQGTGA. Deletions cut 3 bases from V and 8 bases from J, with 16 bases between. The CDR3 totals 14 residues. The CDR3 DNA reads as TGTGCCAGCAGCTTCGGCGGGTATCGGGAGGAAGCTTTCTTT. Its translation is CASSFGGYREEAFF.

The chain couples TRBV6-2 or TRBV6-3 to TRBJ2-2; D may be TRBD1 (5 bases). The CDR3 sequence is 15 residues long. The germline V gene has CDR1 MNHEY and CDR2 SVGEGT. Trimming removed 0 bases from V and 1 base from J, with 6 bases in between. The CDR3 bases are TGTGCCAGCAGTTACTCCGGACAGAACACCGGGGAGCTGTTTTTT. Protein: CASSYSGQNTGELFF.

The CDR3 DNA follows: TGTGCCAGCAGTTACTCGACGACAGGGCGGTCTGGCTACACCTTC. It codes for CASSYSTTGRSGYTF. V is TRBV6-5 and J is TRBJ1-2, with 7 bases aligning to TRBD1. The CDR3 covers 15 residues. CDR1 is MNHEY and CDR2 is SVGAGI in the germline V gene. V lost 0 bases and J lost 7; bases outside the gene matches: 8.